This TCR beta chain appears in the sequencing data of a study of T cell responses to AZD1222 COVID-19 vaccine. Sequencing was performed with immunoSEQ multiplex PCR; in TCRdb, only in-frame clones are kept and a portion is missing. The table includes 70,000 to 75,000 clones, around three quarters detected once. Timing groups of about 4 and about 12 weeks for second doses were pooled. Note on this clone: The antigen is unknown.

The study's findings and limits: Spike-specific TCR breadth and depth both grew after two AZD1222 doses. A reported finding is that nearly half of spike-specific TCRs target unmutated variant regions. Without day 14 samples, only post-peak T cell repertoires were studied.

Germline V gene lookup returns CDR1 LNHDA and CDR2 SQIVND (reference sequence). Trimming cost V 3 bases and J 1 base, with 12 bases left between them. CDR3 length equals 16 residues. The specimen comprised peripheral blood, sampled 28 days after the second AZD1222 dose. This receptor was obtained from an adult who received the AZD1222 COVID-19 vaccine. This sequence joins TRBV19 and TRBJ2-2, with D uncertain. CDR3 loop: CASSIYGAMNTGELFF. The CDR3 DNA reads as TGTGCCAGTAGTATTTATGGCGCAATGAACACCGGGGAGCTGTTTTTT.